The present T cell receptor (beta chain) was sequenced within a study of blood T cell repertoires in COVID-19 (dated by TCRdb to the early 2020s). Some background on the complete study: Samples from collaborators originated in the United States, Italy and Spain and spanned both the acute and convalescent phases of COVID-19. The samples were drawn from two sources: the first 160 participants of the ongoing ImmuneRACE study, and over 1,000 subjects contributed by 6 global collaborators. A freely available public database, intended as a resource for researchers studying the immune response to SARS-CoV-2, is where the repertoires were released. Nearly every sample came with metadata listing a de-identified subject ID, COVID-19 status, age in years and sex. Where available, HLA class I and class II types were taken from metadata supplied by the sample provider and were not determined by assay-based typing. The prospective study material was composed of cDNA or gDNA derived from T cells, B-cell-depleted T cells, or PBMCs. Deeply sampled blood TCRbeta repertoires from subjects exposed to, actively infected with, or recovered from COVID-19 were included in the dataset. Overall study results and their limits: The quantity of clinical and demographic metadata differed by source and by participant and was supplied without curation.

According to the germline V gene, CDR1 reads SGDLS and CDR2 reads YYNGEE. The CDR3 has 15 amino acids, counting the end cysteine and phenylalanine. Solely the CDR3 DNA is kept, with 45 bases framed from the first base. The V and J ends are trimmed by 4 bases and 4 bases, leaving 16 bases between them. The immunoSEQ Assay, a bias-controlled multiplex PCR, was used to amplify TCRbeta CDR3 regions from genomic DNA. The study's own analysis went as follows. The number of nucleated cells in each sample was estimated from the amplification of reference gene primers within the assay. To quantify the absolute abundance of each unique TCRbeta CDR3 rearrangement, sequence reads were collapsed and filtered. For each sample, productive Simpson clonality was calculated by taking the square root of Simpson's diversity index across productive rearrangements. TCRdb re-hosts the immuneACCESS table, in-frame sequences only. Its copies lack some clones; in the studies checked, an unresolved V gene accounts for under half of them, and the cause for the rest is not known. V and J calls and clone size come straight from that table; D and trimming were deduced from the DNA. This sample gives hundreds of thousands of clones in total; 88% of them show up just once. The ten largest account for under 0.95% of the sample.

This clone was observed a handful of times. Its antigen is not yet known. Base-call qualities are not available, and no considerably larger clone is one nucleotide away. Other nucleotide sequences in the sample specify the same CDR3. The collaborating institutions used their own protocols to collect whole blood in K2EDTA tubes. For TCRbeta analysis, collaborators shipped samples in one of three forms: frozen whole blood, isolated PBMCs, or DNA extracted from either of those sample types. The rearranged segments are TRBV9 and TRBJ2-3; TRBD2 is perhaps the D gene, given 5 matching bases. This receptor was obtained from a woman under 40 with acute or convalescent COVID-19. The sample was peripheral blood. The CDR3 in this case is CASSPSGRRADTQYF. In nucleotide form, the sequence is TGTGCCAGCAGCCCCAGTGGGAGAAGGGCAGATACGCAGTATTTT.